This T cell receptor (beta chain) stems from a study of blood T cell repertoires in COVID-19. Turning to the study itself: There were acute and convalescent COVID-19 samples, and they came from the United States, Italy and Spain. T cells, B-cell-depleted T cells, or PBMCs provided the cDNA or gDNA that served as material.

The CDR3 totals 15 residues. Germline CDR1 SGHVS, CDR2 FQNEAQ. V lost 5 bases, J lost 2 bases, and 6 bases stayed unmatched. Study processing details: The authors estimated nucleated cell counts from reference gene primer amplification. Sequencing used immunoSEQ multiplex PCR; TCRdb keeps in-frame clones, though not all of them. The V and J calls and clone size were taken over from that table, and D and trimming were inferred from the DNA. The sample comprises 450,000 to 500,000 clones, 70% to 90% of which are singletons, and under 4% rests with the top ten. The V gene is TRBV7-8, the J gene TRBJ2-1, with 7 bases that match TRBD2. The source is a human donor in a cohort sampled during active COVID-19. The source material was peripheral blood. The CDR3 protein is CASSRGGSTYNEQFF. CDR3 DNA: TGTGCCAGCAGCCGGGGCGGGAGTACCTACAATGAGCAGTTCTTC. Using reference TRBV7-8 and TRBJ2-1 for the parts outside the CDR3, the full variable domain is GAGVSQSPRYKVAKRGQDVALRCDPISGHVSLFWYQQALGQGPEFLTYFQNEAQLDKSGLPSDRFFAERPEGSVSTLKIQRTQQEDSAVYLCASSRGGSTYNEQFFGPGTRLTVL.